This T cell receptor beta chain is drawn from a study of shared T cell receptors in the human thymus. Germline-derived CDR1 and CDR2 are SSHAT and FNYEAQ (reference sequence). This CDR3 region has 14 residues. Produced via immunoSEQ multiplex PCR; TCRdb's table is partial and in-frame only. Of around 340,000 clones listed, approximately 95% are singletons. With regard to this clone: The junction does not match germline at one end; this may be a read error.

Source material: thymocytes. The chain has TRBV7-7 and TRBJ2-2; tentative D call: TRBD2 (6 bases). The source of this sequence is a human donor. The DNA for the CDR3 is TGTGCTAGCAGCTTAGGTCGGGAGAGTGGGGAGCTGTTTTTT. Its translation: CASSLGRESGELFF.